The text below deals with one T cell receptor (beta chain). This clone counts as medium-sized (0.01 to 0.1%). This clone's antigen is unknown. No base-level quality is on record; no much larger clone is a single base apart. V loses 6 bases, J loses 4 bases, and the germline ends lie 15 bases apart. Looking up the germline V gene yields CDR1 SQVTM and CDR2 ANQGSEA. The CDR3 has 13 amino acids, counting the end cysteine and phenylalanine. The only DNA kept is the CDR3, 39 bases in frame from the first base. These data are taken from a study of OX40 agonist ivuxolimab in advanced cancers. In terms of the full investigation: Ivuxolimab was a fully human IgG2 agonistic monoclonal antibody targeting the costimulatory receptor OX40 (CD134). Intravenous ivuxolimab was administered to patients every 2 weeks at six dose levels: 0.01, 0.1, 0.3, 1.5, 3 and 10 mg/kg. Of the approximately 54 dose-escalation patients, hepatocellular carcinoma was present in around 20, melanoma in approximately 15, renal cell carcinoma in 9 and head and neck cancer in 9. In the dose-escalation cohort, more than 75% of patients were male, and the mean age was roughly 60 years, with a range of about 23 to 85. Patients were allowed to have had prior anti-PD-1, anti-PD-L1 or anti-CTLA-4 therapy, and approximately 37% of the dose-escalation patients had been treated with checkpoint inhibitors. Three dose-escalation patients achieved partial responses, one with hepatocellular carcinoma and two with cutaneous melanoma. Peripheral TCRbeta sequencing aimed to test whether ivuxolimab altered TCR sequence diversity and caused clonal T-cell expansion. The monotherapy dose-escalation portion (N = 52 patients) of the phase I ivuxolimab trial is reported in the paper. Broader findings and caveats from the paper: After ivuxolimab, expanded clones were on average more numerous among CD8+ T cells than among CD4+ T cells. In the 0.1-3.0 mg/kg groups, partial responders had among the lowest normalized peripheral clonal expansion, particularly in CD8+ T cells. Low levels of normalized T-cell clonal expansion were also seen in some patients who did not respond. Which antigens the clonally expanded peripheral T cells were specific for was not determined. At doses of 0.1 to 3.0 mg/kg, clonal expansion of both CD4+ and CD8+ blood T cells was observed from baseline to week 6.

Genomic DNA was extracted from sorted cells for sequencing of the TCRbeta CDR3 region. The immunoSEQ Assay was used for sequencing of TCRbeta CDR3 regions. TCRdb limited this immuneACCESS table to in-frame rearrangements with V and J called. A share of clones is missing; checked studies link under half to unresolved V genes, and the rest is unexplained. Across this sample there are about 60,000 clones, with roughly four fifths seen only once. The ten largest account for approximately 1% of the sample. Patients with a history of autoimmune disease or receiving systemic immunosuppression were excluded from the trial. Peripheral blood for TCR sequencing was drawn from every dose cohort at baseline, at cycle 4 day 1 and at cycle 7 day 1. Samples were obtained from an open-label, multicenter, first-in-human phase I dose-escalation trial of ivuxolimab. The trial enrolled adults with locally advanced or metastatic head and neck squamous cell, hepatocellular, melanoma or renal cell carcinoma. CD4+ and CD8+ T cells were sorted separately from peripheral blood before TCR sequencing.

Sequences were derived from CD4+ or CD8+ T cells sorted from blood, sampled in a trial of the OX40 agonist ivuxolimab. The chain is made from TRBV29-1 and TRBJ1-2; 6 matching bases give a weak D call of TRBD1. The source of this sequence is an adult with an advanced solid tumor such as melanoma, head and neck, liver or kidney cancer. The sequenced DNA is TGCAGCGTAGGGGGACTAGGACCCTATGGCTACACCTTC. It codes for CSVGGLGPYGYTF.